Sequencing of this T cell receptor beta chain was carried out in a study of CD8 T cells in ankylosing spondylitis. Broader study findings: Ankylosing spondylitis blood seemed to carry a telltale TCR beta motif made of fewer than ten highly homologous variants. CD8+ disease-linked clones were present at relatively low frequencies in blood.

Germline trimming cut 5 bases from V and 4 bases from J; bases unmatched to any gene: 5. CDR1 and CDR2 from the germline V gene are LNHDA and SQIVND (reference sequence). The CDR3 runs 15 residues. Libraries for TCR beta were made by quantitative 5'-RACE with molecular barcodes. TCRdb recomputed calls from the 5' RACE reads with MiXCR, one row per CDR3 protein. The sample has approximately 400,000 distinct CDR3 sequences; over 15% are singletons. For this clonotype: What it binds is unknown.

The material sequenced was blood, either unsorted or a sorted T cell fraction (not recorded which). This TCR derives from a male donor with ankylosing spondylitis. The J gene is TRBJ2-5, the V gene TRBV19, with 12 bases fitting TRBD1. The CDR3 DNA is TGTGCCAGTAGTGGCGGGACAGGGGGCAGAGAGACCCAGTACTTC. It yields the protein CASSGGTGGRETQYF. Full variable domain (rest looked up from reference TRBV19 and TRBJ2-5): DGGITQSPKYLFRKEGQNVTLSCEQNLNHDAMYWYRQDPGQGLRLIYYSQIVNDFQKGDIAEGYSVSREKKESFPLTVTSAQKNPTAFYLCASSGGTGGRETQYFGPGTRLLVL.